The 24 T cell receptor beta chains below come from one sample, sequenced in a study of shared clonotypes between healthy human individuals. The method was immunoSEQ multiplex PCR; TCRdb's version includes in-frame clones alone and lacks a portion of them. The sample consists of roughly 2.5 million clones, around 94% of them appearing once. The sample was naive CD4+ T cells sorted from blood. Subset noted: CD45RA+ positively selected. These receptors all come from a man aged 18 to 29 in good health.

J is TRBJ2-3 and V is TRBV9, with no clear D. Between the trimmed V and J ends, which lost 2 bases and 1 base, there was a span of 11 bases. Germline V gene lookup returns CDR1 SGDLS and CDR2 YYNGEE. This CDR3 comprises 15 residues. The CDR3, as DNA: TGTGCCAGCAGCGTCCGAGGTTCGGGCACAGATACGCAGTATTTT. This gives the protein CASSVRGSGTDTQYF.

The chain has TRBV10-3 and TRBJ2-5; 8 positions agree with TRBD1. The CDR3 has 14 residues. V dropped 4 bases and J dropped 4; count of bases not matched to a gene: 5. Germline V gene sequence: CDR1 ENHRY, CDR2 SYGVKD. The CDR3 DNA reads as TGTGCCATCAGTGCCGGACAGGGACGAGAGACCCAGTACTTC. Protein sequence: CAISAGQGRETQYF.

The V gene is TRBV15, the J gene TRBJ1-1; no definite D call. The CDR3 has 13 residues. Germline V gives CDR1 LNHNV, CDR2 YYDKDF (reference sequence). Trimming removed 1 base from V and 1 base from J, with 4 bases in between. The CDR3 loop reads CATSRGGNTEAFF. The DNA for the CDR3 is TGTGCCACCAGCAGAGGAGGGAACACTGAAGCTTTCTTT.

The rearrangement joins TRBV9 to TRBJ2-1; 10 bases agree with TRBD1. The CDR3 covers 13 residues. Germline loops: CDR1 SGDLS, CDR2 YYNGEE. J was trimmed by 9 bases and V by 6 bases; bases with no gene match: 6. CDR3: CASKRQGASEQFF. The CDR3 coding sequence is TGTGCCAGCAAAAGACAGGGGGCTAGTGAGCAGTTCTTC.

This sequence joins TRBV6-6 and TRBJ2-3; no definite D call. Germline CDR1 and CDR2: MNHNY and SVGAGI (reference sequence). The CDR3 covers 15 residues. V gave up 3 bases and J gave up 4 bases, with 14 bases separating them. Here the CDR3 reads CASSYVGGNADTQYF. The CDR3 nucleotides are TGTGCCAGCAGTTATGTCGGCGGAAACGCAGATACGCAGTATTTT.

The chain carries TRBV18 and TRBJ1-3; a possible D gene is TRBD1 (5 bases). The CDR3 is made up of 13 amino acids. Trimming cost V 4 bases and J 4 bases, with 8 bases left between them. From germline, CDR1 is KGHSH and CDR2 LQKENI. The CDR3 loop is CASSQGFGNTIYF. The DNA of the CDR3 is TGTGCCAGCTCACAGGGGTTCGGAAACACCATATATTTT.

This CDR3 is CASSLKETQYF. The DNA of the CDR3 is TGTGCCAGCAGTTTGAAAGAGACCCAGTACTTC. The chain carries TRBV6-6 and TRBJ2-5; no clear D gene. Germline CDR1 and CDR2: MNHNY and SVGAGI (reference sequence). V was pared by 4 bases and J by 3 bases, with 3 bases between. This CDR3 contains 11 residues.

The J gene is TRBJ1-4, the V gene TRBV18; D is perhaps TRBD1 (6 bases). The CDR3 sequence is 16 residues long. Germline lookup yields CDR1 KGHSH and CDR2 LQKENI. V dropped 3 bases and J dropped 7 bases, with 18 bases sitting between them. The CDR3 here is CASSPLHGGPLEKLFF. CDR3 DNA sequence: TGTGCCAGCTCACCCCTACACGGGGGGCCGCTTGAAAAACTGTTTTTT.

CDR3 sequence reads: CASRWGGVTEAFF. The CDR3 nucleotides read TGTGCCAGCCGATGGGGTGGGGTAACTGAAGCTTTCTTT. The chain combines TRBV25-1 with TRBJ1-1; D is ambiguous. Germline lookup yields CDR1 MGHDK and CDR2 SYGVNS. The CDR3 totals 13 residues. The ends were cut back, 8 bases at V and 5 bases at J, with 15 bases in the middle.

CDR3 bases: TGTGCCAGCTCACTAGGTGTAGGGTATTCGGCCTATTCACCCCTCCACTTT. Protein sequence: CASSLGVGYSAYSPLHF. V and J are TRBV18 and TRBJ1-6; D gene ambiguous. CDR1 is KGHSH, CDR2 LQKENI, per germline. The CDR3 contains 17 residues. Between the trimmed V and J ends, which lost 4 bases and 8 bases, there was a span of 21 bases.

This chain uses TRBV6-1 with TRBJ2-2; 7 bases agree with TRBD2. CDR1 is MNHNS, CDR2 SASEGT, per germline. V was clipped by 3 bases and J by 6 bases; unmatched bases: 7. This CDR3 has 15 amino acids. The CDR3 here is CASSDWSSGPGELFF. CDR3 nucleotide sequence: TGTGCCAGCAGTGATTGGTCTAGCGGACCCGGGGAGCTGTTTTTT.

Notes on this clone: Other nucleotide sequences from this sample produce the same CDR3. This chain joins TRBV7-2 and TRBJ2-5; TRBD2 matches 11 bases. CDR1 SGHTA and CDR2 FQGNSA come from the germline V gene. CDR3 length equals 15 residues. V dropped 5 bases and J dropped 4; count of bases not matched to a gene: 6. The CDR3 protein is CASSLRLAGGETQYF. The CDR3 coding sequence is TGTGCCAGCAGCCTTAGGCTAGCGGGAGGAGAGACCCAGTACTTC.

This chain uses TRBV2 with TRBJ2-7; TRBD1 matches 7 bases. Germline values: CDR1 SNHLY, CDR2 FYNNEI. There are 12 residues in the CDR3. V lost 5 bases and J lost 7; bases outside the gene matches: 5. The DNA for the CDR3 is TGTGCCAGCAGTACAGGGGCTGGGGAGCAGTACTTC. Translating it yields CASSTGAGEQYF.

This clone was seen a handful of times. This sample includes further DNA sequences coding for the same CDR3. The chain has TRBV18 and TRBJ1-6; D uncertain. V gave up 1 base and J gave up 9 bases, with 10 bases separating them. Germline V gene data show CDR1 as KGHSH and CDR2 as LQKENI. This CDR3 is 14 amino acids long. Here the CDR3 reads CASSPQDRGSPLHF. CDR3 DNA: TGTGCCAGCTCACCACAGGACCGGGGTTCACCCCTCCACTTT.

The V gene is TRBV19, the J gene TRBJ1-4; D call uncertain. Germline V gene lookup returns CDR1 LNHDA and CDR2 SQIVND (reference sequence). Between the trimmed V and J ends, which lost 0 bases and 5 bases, there was a span of 7 bases. CDR3 size: 14 residues. CDR3 nucleotides: TGTGCCAGTAGTATAGATCTAGAGAATGAAAAACTGTTTTTT. This sequence encodes CASSIDLENEKLFF.

The chain links TRBV7-9 to TRBJ1-3; weak D call: TRBD1 (6 bases). Trimming removed 1 base at V and 3 bases at J, with 13 bases between. The CDR3 sequence is 16 residues long. Germline-derived CDR1 and CDR2 are SEHNR and FQNEAQ (reference sequence). For the CDR3, the DNA is TGTGCCAGCAGCTTAGGGGGGACATCAGGTGGAAACACCATATATTTT. Translation gives CASSLGGTSGGNTIYF.

This clone was seen once. The V call is TRBV9, the J call TRBJ1-2; 11 bases align to TRBD1. V lost 3 bases to trimming and J lost 4 bases; unmatched junction nucleotides: 2. This CDR3 is built from 14 residues. Germline loops: CDR1 SGDLS, CDR2 YYNGEE. The chain's CDR3 is CASSAGQGAYGYTF. CDR3 bases: TGTGCCAGCAGCGCCGGACAGGGGGCCTATGGCTACACCTTC.

The chain carries TRBV5-1 and TRBJ2-7; a weak D match, TRBD2 (6 bases). CDR3 length equals 15 residues. Trimming took off 6 bases at V and 0 bases at J, with 16 bases between the two ends. Germline V gene sequence: CDR1 SGHRS, CDR2 YFSETQ. CDR3 residues: CASTTIGTGSYEQYF. DNA of the CDR3: TGCGCCAGCACGACCATCGGGACTGGCTCCTACGAGCAGTACTTC. Looking up the rest from reference TRBV5-1 and TRBJ2-7 gives the full variable domain: KAGVTQTPRYLIKTRGQQVTLSCSPISGHRSVSWYQQTPGQGLQFLFEYFSETQRNKGNFPGRFSGRQFSNSRSEMNVSTLELGDSALYLCASTTIGTGSYEQYFGPGTRLTVT.

The V gene is TRBV28, the J gene TRBJ1-2; D is uncertain. Looked up from germline, CDR1 is MDHEN and CDR2 is SYDVKM. The CDR3 contains 11 residues. Deletions cut 8 bases from V and 4 bases from J, with 8 bases between. CDR3 coding DNA: TGTGCCAGCGGAGCCCTCTATGGCTACACCTTC. Its protein is CASGALYGYTF.

This chain links TRBV9 with TRBJ1-1; no clear D gene. There are 15 residues in the CDR3. Per the germline V gene, CDR1 is SGDLS and CDR2 is YYNGEE. Trimming pared 2 bases from V and 0 bases from J, leaving 11 bases between. The CDR3 sequence is CASSVLTGMNTEAFF. The DNA of the CDR3 is TGTGCCAGCAGCGTTCTTACTGGCATGAACACTGAAGCTTTCTTT.

This chain joins TRBV5-1 and TRBJ2-2; the match to TRBD1 covers 9 bases. Trimming took 0 bases from V and 6 from J; bases not matched to a gene: 3. This CDR3 spans 15 amino acids. The germline V gene has CDR1 SGHRS and CDR2 YFSETQ. The CDR3 nucleotides are TGCGCCAGCAGCTTGGGGGACAGGGAAGCCGGGGAGCTGTTTTTT. It translates to CASSLGDREAGELFF.

The J gene is TRBJ2-7, the V gene TRBV6-5; 7 bases map to TRBD1. After removal of 2 bases from V and 1 base from J, the junction contained 5 bases not matched to a gene. The CDR3 loop spans 15 amino acids. CDR1 and CDR2 (germline): MNHEY, SVGAGI. The CDR3 spells CASSYGQAYSYEQYF. The CDR3 nucleotides read TGTGCCAGCAGTTACGGACAGGCCTATTCCTACGAGCAGTACTTC.

The chain uses TRBV6-5 and TRBJ2-5; D may correspond to TRBD1 or TRBD2 (6 bases each). This CDR3 comprises 13 residues. Germline V gene data show CDR1 as MNHEY and CDR2 as SVGAGI. The germline V and J ends were trimmed by 7 bases and 4 bases, with 13 bases remaining between them. Here the CDR3 reads CASTAQGGETQYF. Written as DNA, the CDR3 is TGTGCCAGCACTGCACAGGGAGGAGAGACCCAGTACTTC.

The chain carries TRBV5-4 and TRBJ1-1, with D unresolved. Between the trimmed V and J ends, which lost 0 bases and 4 bases, there was a span of 10 bases. Per germline, CDR1 SGHNT and CDR2 YYREEE (reference sequence). The CDR3 is made up of 14 amino acids. The CDR3 loop is CASSLDTVFTEAFF. CDR3 bases: TGTGCCAGCAGCTTGGATACGGTTTTCACTGAAGCTTTCTTT.